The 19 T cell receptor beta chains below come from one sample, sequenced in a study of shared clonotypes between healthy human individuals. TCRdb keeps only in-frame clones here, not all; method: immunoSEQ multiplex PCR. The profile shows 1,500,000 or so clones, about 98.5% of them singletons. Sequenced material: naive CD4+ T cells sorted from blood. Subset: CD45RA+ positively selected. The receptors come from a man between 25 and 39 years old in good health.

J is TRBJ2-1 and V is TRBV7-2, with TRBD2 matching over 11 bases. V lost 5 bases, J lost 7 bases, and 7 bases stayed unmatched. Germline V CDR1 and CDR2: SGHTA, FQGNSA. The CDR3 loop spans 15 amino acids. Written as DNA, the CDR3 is TGTGCCAGCAGCAGCTTAGGGACTAGCGGAAATGAGCAGTTCTTC. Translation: CASSSLGTSGNEQFF.

In nucleotides, the CDR3 is TGTGCCAGCAGCTTGTTGAATCAGCCCCAGCATTTT. It yields the protein CASSLLNQPQHF. The chain has TRBV5-5 and TRBJ1-5; D not certain. V lost 1 base and J 4 bases, leaving 3 bases between the germline ends. Germline CDR1 and CDR2: SGHKS and YYEKEE (reference sequence). The CDR3 length is 12 residues.

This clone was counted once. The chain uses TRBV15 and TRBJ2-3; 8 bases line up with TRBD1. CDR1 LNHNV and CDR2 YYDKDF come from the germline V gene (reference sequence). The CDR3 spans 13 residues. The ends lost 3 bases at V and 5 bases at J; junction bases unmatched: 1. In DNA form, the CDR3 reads TGTGCCACCAGCAGTGACAGGGGAGATACGCAGTATTTT. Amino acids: CATSSDRGDTQYF.

The DNA for the CDR3 is TGCGCCAGCAGCCAAGAGAGGGCCACCGGGGAGCTGTTTTTT. Translating gives CASSQERATGELFF. The genes are TRBV4-1 and TRBJ2-2; D might be TRBD2 (5 bases). This CDR3 spans 14 amino acids. Germline assignment: CDR1 MGHRA and CDR2 YSYEKL. V was trimmed by 0 bases and J by 4 bases, leaving 6 bases between them.

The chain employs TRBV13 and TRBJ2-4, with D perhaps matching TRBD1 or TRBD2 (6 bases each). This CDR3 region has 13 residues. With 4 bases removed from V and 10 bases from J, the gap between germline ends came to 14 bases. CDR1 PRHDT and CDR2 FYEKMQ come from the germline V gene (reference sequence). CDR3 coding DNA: TGTGCCAGCAGCTCCACACAGGGAGGAATTCAGTACTTC. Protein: CASSSTQGGIQYF.

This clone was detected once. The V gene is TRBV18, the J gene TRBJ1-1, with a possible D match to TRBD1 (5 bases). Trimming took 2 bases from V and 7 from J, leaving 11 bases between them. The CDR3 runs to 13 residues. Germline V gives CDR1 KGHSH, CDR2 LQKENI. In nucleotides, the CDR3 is TGTGCCAGCTCACCAGGGGGTAATTATGAAGCTTTCTTT. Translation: CASSPGGNYEAFF. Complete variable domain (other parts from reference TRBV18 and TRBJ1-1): NAGVMQNPRHLVRRRGQEARLRCSPMKGHSHVYWYRQLPEEGLKFMVYLQKENIIDESGMPKERFSAEFPKEGPSILRIQQVVRGDSAAYFCASSPGGNYEAFFGQGTRLTVV.

CDR3 bases: TGTGCCAGCAGTGAAGCTCTTCCGGGCAGATGGGGCGAGCAGTACTTC. It yields the protein CASSEALPGRWGEQYF. V is TRBV2 and J is TRBJ2-7; D gene unclear. V shed 0 bases and J shed 6 bases, with 18 bases lying between them. The CDR3 runs to 16 residues. The germline V gene has CDR1 SNHLY and CDR2 FYNNEI.

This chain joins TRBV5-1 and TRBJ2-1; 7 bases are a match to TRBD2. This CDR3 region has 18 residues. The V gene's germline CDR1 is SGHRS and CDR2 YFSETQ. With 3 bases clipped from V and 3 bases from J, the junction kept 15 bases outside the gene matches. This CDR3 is CASSSGLGGPSSYNEQFF. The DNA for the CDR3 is TGCGCCAGCAGCTCCGGACTAGGCGGGCCATCTAGCTACAATGAGCAGTTCTTC.

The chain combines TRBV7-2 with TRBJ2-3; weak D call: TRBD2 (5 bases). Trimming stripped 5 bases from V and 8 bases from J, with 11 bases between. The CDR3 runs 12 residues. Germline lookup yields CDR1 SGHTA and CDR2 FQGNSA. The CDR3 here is CASSLTSFTQYF. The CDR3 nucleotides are TGTGCCAGCAGCCTTACTAGTTTTACGCAGTATTTT.

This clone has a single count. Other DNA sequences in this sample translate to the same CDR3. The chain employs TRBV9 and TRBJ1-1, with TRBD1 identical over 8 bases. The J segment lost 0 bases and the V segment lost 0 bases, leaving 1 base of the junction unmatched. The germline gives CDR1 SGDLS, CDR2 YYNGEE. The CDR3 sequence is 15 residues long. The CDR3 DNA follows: TGTGCCAGCAGCGTAGGGGACAGGATGAACACTGAAGCTTTCTTT. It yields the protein CASSVGDRMNTEAFF.

CDR3 loop: CASSLSDRGHGYTF. The CDR3 DNA reads TGTGCCAGCAGCCTCTCCGACAGGGGGCATGGCTACACCTTC. The chain carries TRBV6-6 and TRBJ1-2; TRBD1 aligns across 10 bases. The CDR3 consists of 14 residues. Germline-derived CDR1 and CDR2 are MNHNY and SVGAGI (reference sequence). V lost 6 bases to trimming and J lost 6 bases; unmatched junction nucleotides: 7.

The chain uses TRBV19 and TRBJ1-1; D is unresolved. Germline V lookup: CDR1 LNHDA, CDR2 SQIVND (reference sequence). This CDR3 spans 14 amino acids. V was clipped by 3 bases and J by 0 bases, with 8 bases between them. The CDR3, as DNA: TGTGCCAGTAGTATTTCGAAACTGAACACTGAAGCTTTCTTT. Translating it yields CASSISKLNTEAFF.

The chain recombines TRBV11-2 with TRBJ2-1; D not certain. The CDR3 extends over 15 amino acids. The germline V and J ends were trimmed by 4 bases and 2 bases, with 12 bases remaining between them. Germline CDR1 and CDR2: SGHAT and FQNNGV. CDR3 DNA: TGTGCCAGCAGCTCTCGGAGACCTGCCTACAATGAGCAGTTCTTC. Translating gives CASSSRRPAYNEQFF.

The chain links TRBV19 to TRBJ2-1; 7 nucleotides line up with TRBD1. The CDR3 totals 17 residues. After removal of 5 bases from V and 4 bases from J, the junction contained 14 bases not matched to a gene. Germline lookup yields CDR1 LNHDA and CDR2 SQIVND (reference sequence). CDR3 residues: CASSWGLDRVAYNEQFF. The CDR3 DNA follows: TGTGCCAGTAGTTGGGGTCTAGACAGGGTGGCGTACAATGAGCAGTTCTTC. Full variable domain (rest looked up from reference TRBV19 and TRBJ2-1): DGGITQSPKYLFRKEGQNVTLSCEQNLNHDAMYWYRQDPGQGLRLIYYSQIVNDFQKGDIAEGYSVSREKKESFPLTVTSAQKNPTAFYLCASSWGLDRVAYNEQFFGPGTRLTVL.

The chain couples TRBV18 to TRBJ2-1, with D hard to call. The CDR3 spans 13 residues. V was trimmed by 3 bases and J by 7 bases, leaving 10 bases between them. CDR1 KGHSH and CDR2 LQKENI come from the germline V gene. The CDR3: CASSPDGLNEQFF. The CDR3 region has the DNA TGTGCCAGCTCACCGGACGGCTTAAATGAGCAGTTCTTC.

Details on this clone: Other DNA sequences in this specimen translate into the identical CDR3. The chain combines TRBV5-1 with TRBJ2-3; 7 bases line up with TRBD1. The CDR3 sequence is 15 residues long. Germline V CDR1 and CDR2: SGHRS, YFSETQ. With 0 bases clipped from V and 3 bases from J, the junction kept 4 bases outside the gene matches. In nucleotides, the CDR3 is TGCGCCAGCAGCTTGGGACAGGGAAGTACAGATACGCAGTATTTT. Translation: CASSLGQGSTDTQYF.

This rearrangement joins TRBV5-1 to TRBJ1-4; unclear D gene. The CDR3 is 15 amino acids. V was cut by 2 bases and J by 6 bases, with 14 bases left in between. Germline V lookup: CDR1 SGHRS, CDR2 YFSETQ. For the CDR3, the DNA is TGCGCCAGCAGCTTTTCCTCGAGCGGGGATGAAAAACTGTTTTTT. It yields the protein CASSFSSSGDEKLFF.

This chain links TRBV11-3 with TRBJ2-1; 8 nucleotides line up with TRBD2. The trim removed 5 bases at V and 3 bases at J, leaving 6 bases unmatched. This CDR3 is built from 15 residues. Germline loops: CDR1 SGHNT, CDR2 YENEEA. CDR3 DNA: TGTGCCAGCAGCAAAGCGGGAGACCTCTACAATGAGCAGTTCTTC. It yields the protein CASSKAGDLYNEQFF.

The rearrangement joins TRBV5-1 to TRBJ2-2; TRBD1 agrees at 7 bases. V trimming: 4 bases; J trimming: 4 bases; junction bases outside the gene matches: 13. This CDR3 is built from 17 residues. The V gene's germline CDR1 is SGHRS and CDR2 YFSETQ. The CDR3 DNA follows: TGCGCCAGCAGCCCAACCCCTAGGGCAGGGGGCACCGGGGAGCTGTTTTTT. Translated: CASSPTPRAGGTGELFF.